This is a list of T cell receptor beta chains from one sample in a study of cytomegalovirus exposure and HLA in healthy donors. Measured with immunoSEQ multiplex PCR; TCRdb has only the in-frame clones, and not every one. The table lists about 230,000 clones, roughly 73% of them singletons. Sequencing was performed on PBMCs. Receptors originate from a boy between 5 and 17 years old in good health and CMV-seronegative. Each CDR3 is given with its conserved first and last residue. The order of the fields is V gene, D gene, clone size, J gene, CDR3 DNA, CDR3 protein. D genes are given only for firm matches. Some rows mark clone size as missing; the rest say once, few, many or name a class of expanded clone.

v_call: TRBV5-1; d_call: TRBD1; clone_size: -; j_call: TRBJ2-7; cdr3_nt: TGCGCCAGCAGCGGCGGACAGGGTGGGTACGAGCAGTACTTC; cdr3_aa: CASSGGQGGYEQYF
v_call: TRBV7-9; d_call: TRBD2; clone_size: -; j_call: TRBJ2-3; cdr3_nt: TGTGCCAGCAGCCGGACTAGCGGGGCTAGCACAGATACGCAGTATTTT; cdr3_aa: CASSRTSGASTDTQYF
v_call: TRBV18; d_call: -; clone_size: -; j_call: TRBJ1-2; cdr3_nt: TGTGCCAGCTCACCGGAGATCAGGGATGGCTACACCTTC; cdr3_aa: CASSPEIRDGYTF
v_call: TRBV4-1; d_call: TRBD1; clone_size: -; j_call: TRBJ2-7; cdr3_nt: TGCGCCAGCAGCCAAGTTAGGGGGACAGGCGAGCAGTACTTC; cdr3_aa: CASSQVRGTGEQYF
v_call: TRBV7-3; d_call: -; clone_size: -; j_call: TRBJ1-2; cdr3_nt: TGTGCCAGCAGCTTAACGGGGGGTTATGGCTACACCTTC; cdr3_aa: CASSLTGGYGYTF
v_call: TRBV7-2; d_call: -; clone_size: -; j_call: TRBJ2-7; cdr3_nt: TGTGCCAGCAGCTTAGCCCGGGTTCAGGGGGGCCACGAGCAGTACTTC; cdr3_aa: CASSLARVQGGHEQYF
v_call: TRBV6-6; d_call: TRBD2; clone_size: -; j_call: TRBJ2-1; cdr3_nt: TGTGCCAGCAGTTACAGGCTCGGGAGGGGGAATGAGCAGTTCTTC; cdr3_aa: CASSYRLGRGNEQFF
v_call: TRBV7-7; d_call: TRBD2; clone_size: -; j_call: TRBJ2-2; cdr3_nt: TGTGCGAGTGGGGCACTAGCGTCCACCGGGGAGCTGTTTTTT; cdr3_aa: CASGALASTGELFF
v_call: TRBV19; d_call: TRBD1; clone_size: -; j_call: TRBJ1-2; cdr3_nt: TGTGCCAGTAGTGACGGACAGGGGGCTTACTATGGCTACACCTTC; cdr3_aa: CASSDGQGAYYGYTF
v_call: TRBV6-5; d_call: -; clone_size: few; j_call: TRBJ1-1; cdr3_nt: TGTGCCAGCGGCAGGCCGAACACTGAAGCTTTCTTT; cdr3_aa: CASGRPNTEAFF
v_call: TRBV5-6; d_call: -; clone_size: -; j_call: TRBJ1-1; cdr3_nt: TGTGCCAGCAGCTTACTCGACAGGAACACTGAAGCTTTCTTT; cdr3_aa: CASSLLDRNTEAFF
v_call: TRBV10-1; d_call: -; clone_size: -; j_call: TRBJ1-2; cdr3_nt: TGCGCCACCCAAGACAGTAGCTATGGCTACACCTTC; cdr3_aa: CATQDSSYGYTF
v_call: TRBV6-1; d_call: -; clone_size: -; j_call: TRBJ1-2; cdr3_nt: TGTGCCAGCAGTGACCACGCGAGTGGGGCAGGTGTCTATGGCTACACCTTC; cdr3_aa: CASSDHASGAGVYGYTF
v_call: TRBV28; d_call: -; clone_size: -; j_call: TRBJ2-7; cdr3_nt: TGTGCCAGCAGTTACAGGGATGAGCAGTACTTC; cdr3_aa: CASSYRDEQYF
v_call: TRBV9; d_call: -; clone_size: -; j_call: TRBJ2-1; cdr3_nt: TGTGCCAGCAGCCCAGCCAGGTTAGTTGGCAATGAGCAGTTCTTC; cdr3_aa: CASSPARLVGNEQFF
v_call: TRBV6-1; d_call: -; clone_size: -; j_call: TRBJ1-1; cdr3_nt: TGTGCCAGCAGTGATGTCCGGCAACGGGGGGGGAGGACTGAAGCTTTCTTT; cdr3_aa: CASSDVRQRGGRTEAFF
v_call: TRBV19; d_call: -; clone_size: -; j_call: TRBJ1-3; cdr3_nt: TGTGCCAGTAGTATAGATTGGAGGAAGGGTGGAAACACCATATATTTT; cdr3_aa: CASSIDWRKGGNTIYF
v_call: TRBV5-1; d_call: TRBD2; clone_size: -; j_call: TRBJ2-1; cdr3_nt: TGCGCCAGCAGGGCGACTAGCGGGGGGCATGAGCAGTTCTTC; cdr3_aa: CASRATSGGHEQFF
v_call: TRBV21-1; d_call: -; clone_size: -; j_call: TRBJ1-5; cdr3_nt: TGTGCCAGCAGCAAAGCTAGGGACAGGACCAGCAATCAGCCCCAGCATTTT; cdr3_aa: CASSKARDRTSNQPQHF
v_call: TRBV5-4; d_call: -; clone_size: -; j_call: TRBJ2-7; cdr3_nt: TGTGCCAGCAGCGGCCGACTATCCGATTACGAGCAGTACTTC; cdr3_aa: CASSGRLSDYEQYF
v_call: TRBV7-6; d_call: -; clone_size: -; j_call: TRBJ2-2; cdr3_nt: TGTGCCAGCAGCTTAGTTGGCAGGGGGGCCGGGGAGCTGTTTTTT; cdr3_aa: CASSLVGRGAGELFF
v_call: TRBV29-1; d_call: -; clone_size: -; j_call: TRBJ1-3; cdr3_nt: TGCAGCGCGGAGGACAGCTCTGGAAACACCATATATTTT; cdr3_aa: CSAEDSSGNTIYF
v_call: TRBV9; d_call: -; clone_size: few; j_call: TRBJ1-2; cdr3_nt: TGTGCCAGCAGCGTAGCAGGGAACTATGGCTACACCTTC; cdr3_aa: CASSVAGNYGYTF
v_call: TRBV7-2; d_call: TRBD1; clone_size: few; j_call: TRBJ1-2; cdr3_nt: TGTGCCAGCAGCGTCCCGGGACAGGGGGTTTATGGCTACACCTTC; cdr3_aa: CASSVPGQGVYGYTF
v_call: TRBV5-6; d_call: -; clone_size: -; j_call: TRBJ1-6; cdr3_nt: TGTGCCAGCAGCTTGATTTGGGCGGGCTCCTATAATTCACCCCTCCACTTT; cdr3_aa: CASSLIWAGSYNSPLHF
v_call: TRBV7-2; d_call: -; clone_size: -; j_call: TRBJ1-1; cdr3_nt: TGTGCCAGCAGCTTAGGGGGAGGCGTTTACACTGAAGCTTTCTTT; cdr3_aa: CASSLGGGVYTEAFF
v_call: TRBV5-1; d_call: TRBD2; clone_size: -; j_call: TRBJ2-1; cdr3_nt: TGCGCCAGCAGCTTTAGCCTAGCGGGACGACCGACCTACAATGAGCAGTTCTTC; cdr3_aa: CASSFSLAGRPTYNEQFF
v_call: TRBV30; d_call: -; clone_size: once; j_call: TRBJ1-1; cdr3_nt: TGTGCCTGGCGAATTAACAGGGACACTGAAGCTTTCTTT; cdr3_aa: CAWRINRDTEAFF